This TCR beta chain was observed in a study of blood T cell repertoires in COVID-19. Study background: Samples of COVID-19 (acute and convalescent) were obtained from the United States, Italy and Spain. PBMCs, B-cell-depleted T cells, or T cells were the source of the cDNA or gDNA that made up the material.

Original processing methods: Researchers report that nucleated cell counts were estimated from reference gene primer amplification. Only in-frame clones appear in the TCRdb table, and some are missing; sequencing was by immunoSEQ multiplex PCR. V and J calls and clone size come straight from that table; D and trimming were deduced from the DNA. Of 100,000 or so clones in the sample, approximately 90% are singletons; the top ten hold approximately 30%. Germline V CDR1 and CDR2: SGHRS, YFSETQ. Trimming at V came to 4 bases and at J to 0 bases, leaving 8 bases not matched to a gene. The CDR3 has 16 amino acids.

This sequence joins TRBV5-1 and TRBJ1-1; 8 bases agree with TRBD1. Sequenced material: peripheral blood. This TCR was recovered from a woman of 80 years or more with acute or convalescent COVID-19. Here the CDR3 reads CASSMRTGNLNTEAFF. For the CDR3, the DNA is TGCGCCAGCAGCATGCGGACAGGGAATCTGAACACTGAAGCTTTCTTT.